Each of the 20 T cell receptor beta chains below was sequenced from the same sample in a study of early T cells in non-severe SARS-CoV-2 infection. Via MiXCR, TCRdb re-called the 5' RACE reads, giving one row per CDR3 protein. This table holds tens of thousands of distinct CDR3 sequences, approximately 4.2% found once. Sample: whole blood. All receptors derive from an adult who was a healthcare worker with PCR-confirmed SARS-CoV-2 infection or an uninfected control (not recorded which).

The rearrangement links TRBV6-2 or TRBV6-3 to TRBJ1-2; 10 nucleotides match TRBD1. V was clipped by 2 bases and J by 8 bases; unmatched bases: 2. CDR3 size: 13 residues. Per the germline V gene, CDR1 is MNHEY and CDR2 is SVGEGT. CDR3 loop: CASSYETGGGYTF. DNA for the CDR3: TGTGCCAGCAGTTACGAGACAGGGGGCGGCTACACCTTC.

This clonotype was counted ten times or more. This chain connects TRBV29-1 to TRBJ1-2; the D is unclear. Per the germline V gene, CDR1 is SQVTM and CDR2 is ANQGSEA. The germline V and J ends were trimmed by 2 bases and 4 bases, with 8 bases remaining between them. The CDR3 runs 12 residues. The chain's CDR3 is CSVERPSYGYTF. The CDR3, as DNA: TGCAGCGTTGAACGACCATCCTATGGCTACACCTTC.

This clonotype came up many times. This chain uses TRBV12-3 or TRBV12-4 with TRBJ1-5; unclear D gene. The CDR3 spans 13 residues. Trimming took 3 bases from V and 5 from J, leaving 8 bases between them. CDR3 region: CASSFDVDQPQHF. The CDR3 DNA reads as TGTGCCAGCAGTTTTGACGTTGATCAGCCCCAGCATTTT.

This clonotype was found a few times. V usage is TRBV6-6 and J usage is TRBJ2-7; a possible D gene is TRBD1 (6 bases). CDR3 length: 14 residues. V lost 6 bases and J lost 7, with 19 bases in between. Germline lookup yields CDR1 MNHNY and CDR2 SVGAGI (reference sequence). This CDR3 is CASRSGTQDWEQYF. CDR3 coding DNA: TGTGCCAGCAGATCGGGGACACAAGATTGGGAGCAGTACTTC.

In this sample, this clonotype is medium-sized. The V and J genes are TRBV10-3 and TRBJ2-7; TRBD2 aligns across 9 bases. In germline, CDR1 is ENHRY, CDR2 SYGVKD. J gave up 9 bases and V 1 base, and 7 bases lay outside the gene matches. This CDR3 region has 14 residues. CDR3 sequence: CAISEYRLAEVQYF. The CDR3 DNA follows: TGTGCCATCAGTGAGTATCGACTAGCGGAGGTGCAGTACTTC.

This clonotype was picked up many times. The V call is TRBV12-3 or TRBV12-4, the J call TRBJ2-3; D unclear. V gave up 5 bases and J gave up 4 bases, with 10 bases separating them. CDR3 length: 13 residues. DNA for the CDR3: TGTGCCAGCAGTATTATCCCGGCAGATACGCAGTATTTT. This encodes CASSIIPADTQYF.

This clonotype has ten or more counts. This chain connects TRBV6-6 to TRBJ2-3; possible D gene TRBD2, 6 bases. The V and J ends lost 6 bases and 2 bases respectively, with 12 bases between them. The CDR3 totals 14 residues. The germline gives CDR1 MNHNY, CDR2 SVGAGI (reference sequence). The CDR3, as DNA: TGTGCCAGCAGCCGTGGCGGGGACACAGATACGCAGTATTTT. Translated, it gives CASSRGGDTDTQYF.

This clonotype was picked up many times. CDR3 residues: CASTGTVAEKLFF. DNA of the CDR3: TGTGCCAGCACTGGGACAGTTGCCGAAAAACTGTTTTTT. The chain is built from TRBV6-2 or TRBV6-3 and TRBJ1-4; TRBD1 matches 7 bases. V trimming: 7 bases; J trimming: 8 bases; junction bases outside the gene matches: 7. CDR1 and CDR2 (germline): MNHEY, SVGEGT. The CDR3 has 13 residues.

J is TRBJ2-3 and V is TRBV20-1, with D perhaps given as TRBD1 or TRBD2 (5 bases each). The CDR3 loop spans 16 amino acids. Deletions cut 1 base from V and 2 bases from J, with 16 bases between. CDR1 and CDR2 (germline): DFQATT, SNEGSKA (reference sequence). The CDR3 nucleotides are TGCAGTGCTAGAGGAAGGAGGAGACAGCCCACAGATACGCAGTATTTT. Encoded protein: CSARGRRRQPTDTQYF.

This chain connects TRBV20-1 to TRBJ2-7; perhaps TRBD1 as D (5 bases). The CDR3 loop spans 11 amino acids. V was clipped by 6 bases and J by 0 bases, with 6 bases between them. The germline V gene encodes CDR1 DFQATT and CDR2 SNEGSKA (reference sequence). CDR3 sequence reads: CSADISYEQYF. The CDR3 DNA reads as TGCAGTGCGGACATCTCCTACGAGCAGTACTTC.

V usage is TRBV15 and J usage is TRBJ2-1; unclear D gene. Trimming removed 1 base from V and 7 bases from J, with 8 bases in between. Per germline, CDR1 LNHNV and CDR2 YYDKDF (reference sequence). This CDR3 has 13 amino acids. CDR3 amino acids: CATSRAYKNEQFF. In DNA, the CDR3 is TGTGCCACCAGCAGAGCGTACAAGAATGAGCAGTTCTTC.

This clonotype was observed many times. This sequence joins TRBV7-9 and TRBJ1-5, with 7 positions matching TRBD1. With 7 bases clipped from V and 7 bases from J, the junction kept 7 bases outside the gene matches. The CDR3 has 13 residues. Germline values: CDR1 SEHNR, CDR2 FQNEAQ (reference sequence). CDR3 protein: CASTSEGGQPQHF. The DNA for the CDR3 is TGTGCCAGCACCTCAGAAGGGGGCCAGCCCCAGCATTTT.

This clonotype has at least ten counts. In nucleotides, the CDR3 is TGTGCCATCAGTGAGTGGGGGGGCGAGGGCAATCAGCCCCAGCATTTT. Amino acids: CAISEWGGEGNQPQHF. The chain combines TRBV10-3 with TRBJ1-5, with D possibly being TRBD1 (6 bases). CDR3 size: 16 residues. The germline V and J ends were trimmed by 1 base and 2 bases, with 12 bases remaining between them. CDR1 ENHRY and CDR2 SYGVKD come from the germline V gene.

This clonotype was detected many times. This rearrangement joins TRBV20-1 to TRBJ2-5; D gene unclear. This CDR3 comprises 13 residues. Trimming cost V 0 bases and J 6 bases, with 11 bases left between them. CDR1 is DFQATT and CDR2 is SNEGSKA in the germline V gene (reference sequence). CDR3 protein: CSAREQLLQTQYF. DNA for the CDR3: TGCAGTGCTAGAGAACAGCTTCTTCAGACCCAGTACTTC.

This clonotype appeared many times. This chain connects TRBV29-1 to TRBJ2-1; 14 bases are shared with TRBD2. This CDR3 has 18 amino acids. CDR1 and CDR2 (germline): SQVTM, ANQGSEA. V shed 3 bases and J 2 bases; nucleotides not matched to a gene: 9. The CDR3 nucleotides read TGCAGCGTTGAGGAGGGACTAGCGGGAGAGTGGACCTACAATGAGCAGTTCTTC. This encodes CSVEEGLAGEWTYNEQFF.

The chain recombines TRBV6-4 with TRBJ2-1; TRBD2 aligns across 11 bases. V was pared by 4 bases and J by 2 bases, with 10 bases of the junction left unmatched. The V gene's germline CDR1 is MRHNA and CDR2 SNTAGT. CDR3 length: 18 amino acids. For the CDR3, the DNA is TGTGCCAGCAGTGCTACTAGCGGGAGTATACTCCCCTACAATGAGCAGTTCTTC. The encoded protein is CASSATSGSILPYNEQFF.

There are many counts of this clonotype. The gene calls are TRBV12-3 or TRBV12-4 and TRBJ2-3, with D perhaps assigned TRBD1 or TRBD2 (6 bases each). Trimming took off 3 bases at V and 0 bases at J, with 13 bases between the two ends. The CDR3 has 16 residues. In nucleotides, the CDR3 is TGTGCCAGCAGTTTCGTCCGGGGGCTTAGCACAGATACGCAGTATTTT. Its translation: CASSFVRGLSTDTQYF.

This clonotype appeared many times. The chain combines TRBV25-1 with TRBJ1-3; no clear D gene. The CDR3 is made up of 13 amino acids. CDR1 and CDR2 from the germline V gene are MGHDK and SYGVNS. V gave up 8 bases and J gave up 2 bases, with 10 bases separating them. This CDR3 reads CASAPRAGNTIYF. CDR3 bases: TGTGCCAGCGCCCCCCGAGCTGGAAACACCATATATTTT.

This clonotype was counted ten times or more. The rearrangement uses TRBV4-1 and TRBJ2-1; D is undetermined. V lost 3 bases and J lost 5, with 8 bases in between. This CDR3 is 13 amino acids long. Germline V lookup: CDR1 MGHRA, CDR2 YSYEKL. The chain's CDR3 is CASSHSPDNEQFF. The CDR3 bases are TGCGCCAGCAGCCATTCCCCGGACAATGAGCAGTTCTTC.

This clonotype was seen repeatedly, ten times or more. The rearrangement links TRBV20-1 to TRBJ2-2, with D unresolved. This CDR3 has 15 residues. V was clipped by 6 bases and J by 4 bases, with 18 bases between them. CDR1 is DFQATT, CDR2 SNEGSKA, per germline (reference sequence). CDR3 in amino acids: CSARTPTGGTGELFF. CDR3 bases: TGCAGTGCAAGGACGCCGACGGGTGGCACCGGGGAGCTGTTTTTT.